This passage covers 23 T cell receptor beta chains from one sample sequenced in a study of CD8+ T cells in alopecia areata. Reverse transcription of extracted RNA yielded cDNA, which provided the sequencing template. Data came from immunoSEQ multiplex PCR; TCRdb stores just in-frame clones and leaves some out. The sample yields about 200,000 clones, roughly 60% seen once. The treatment: oral pan-JAK inhibitor, 5-10 mg twice daily. This specimen was CD4+ T cells sorted from blood, taken at week 24, from a patient treated with tofacitinib. The receptors shown here come from a human donor with alopecia areata.

The genes are TRBV28 and TRBJ2-3; 9 bases are a match to TRBD1. The V gene's germline CDR1 is MDHEN and CDR2 SYDVKM. The J segment lost 2 bases and the V segment lost 3 bases, leaving 3 bases of the junction unmatched. CDR3 size: 15 residues. As DNA, the CDR3 is TGTGCCAGCAGTTTTGGGGACAGGGTCACAGATACGCAGTATTTT. Its protein product is CASSFGDRVTDTQYF.

This clone was observed once. J is TRBJ2-6 and V is TRBV19; tentative D call: TRBD1 (6 bases). The germline V gene encodes CDR1 LNHDA and CDR2 SQIVND (reference sequence). Between the trimmed V and J ends, which lost 5 bases and 0 bases, there was a span of 11 bases. The CDR3 spans 16 residues. DNA of the CDR3: TGTGCCAGTAGTGCTACAGGGTCCTCTGGGGCCAACGTCCTGACTTTC. This gives the protein CASSATGSSGANVLTF.

This clone was observed a handful of times. The V call is TRBV29-1, the J call TRBJ1-1; D is unclear. Germline-derived CDR1 and CDR2 are SQVTM and ANQGSEA. CDR3 length: 10 residues. V was shortened by 1 base and J by 6 bases, with 3 bases between the two germline ends. The CDR3 nucleotides are TGCAGCGTTGAAGTGGCTGAAGCTTTCTTT. This codes for CSVEVAEAFF.

The chain carries TRBV5-1 and TRBJ2-1, with TRBD2 matching 10 bases. V shed 0 bases, J shed 9 bases, and the junction held 21 bases outside the gene matches. This CDR3 has 20 amino acids. The germline V gene encodes CDR1 SGHRS and CDR2 YFSETQ. The CDR3 DNA follows: TGCGCCAGCAGCTTGGCCGGGGTGAGGCCTAGCGGGAGTCCCAACAGTGAGCAGTTCTTC. This encodes CASSLAGVRPSGSPNSEQFF.

This chain connects TRBV13 to TRBJ2-5; a weak D match, TRBD1 (6 bases). V shed 4 bases and J shed 0 bases, with 15 bases lying between them. The CDR3 is made up of 16 amino acids. Germline-derived CDR1 and CDR2 are PRHDT and FYEKMQ (reference sequence). CDR3 amino acids: CASSSIRPGDQETQYF. CDR3 bases: TGTGCCAGCAGCTCTATAAGGCCAGGGGACCAAGAGACCCAGTACTTC.

The chain employs TRBV29-1 and TRBJ1-2; a weak D match, TRBD1 (5 bases). The CDR3 length is 19 residues. Per the germline V gene, CDR1 is SQVTM and CDR2 is ANQGSEA. V was cut by 4 bases and J by 2 bases, with 29 bases left in between. CDR3 loop: CSVGPKDWGLSSPNYGYTF. As DNA, the CDR3 is TGCAGCGTTGGGCCTAAGGACTGGGGACTATCTTCGCCAAACTATGGCTACACCTTC.

This sequence joins TRBV2 and TRBJ1-2; 8 nucleotides line up with TRBD1. The V gene's germline CDR1 is SNHLY and CDR2 FYNNEI. The CDR3 is 12 residues long. The ends lost 8 bases at V and 4 bases at J; junction bases unmatched: 3. Here the CDR3 reads CASAGTGYGYTF. DNA for the CDR3: TGTGCCAGCGCCGGGACAGGCTATGGCTACACCTTC. The variable domain in full, with the rest retrieved from reference TRBV2 and TRBJ1-2, is EPEVTQTPSHQVTQMGQEVILRCVPISNHLYFYWYRQILGQKVEFLVSFYNNEISEKSEIFDDQFSVERPDGSNFTLKIRSTKLEDSAMYFCASAGTGYGYTFGSGTRLTVV.

The rearrangement links TRBV18 to TRBJ1-4, with D perhaps TRBD1 (6 bases). The V gene's germline CDR1 is KGHSH and CDR2 LQKENI. The CDR3 spans 16 residues. V gave up 3 bases and J gave up 6 bases, with 17 bases separating them. CDR3 amino acids: CASSPYAGAEHEKLFF. The CDR3 bases are TGTGCCAGCTCACCGTACGCGGGGGCCGAACATGAAAAACTGTTTTTT.

As for this clone: At one end the junction does not follow the germline gene, possibly because of a read error. The chain is built from TRBV7-9 and TRBJ2-7; D not resolved. CDR3 length: 11 amino acids. In germline, CDR1 is SEHNR, CDR2 FQNEAQ (reference sequence). The CDR3, as DNA: TGTGCCAGCAGCTCTTGGTACGTCGCCCACTTC. Protein: CASSSWYVAHF.

This clone has a handful of counts. V usage is TRBV13 and J usage is TRBJ2-7; no definite D call. This CDR3 region has 11 residues. V lost 3 bases to trimming and J lost 7 bases, with 7 bases between them. Germline-derived CDR1 and CDR2 are PRHDT and FYEKMQ (reference sequence). CDR3 nucleotide sequence: TGTGCCAGCAGCTTCCTACGAGAGCAGTACTTC. It translates to CASSFLREQYF.

With respect to this clone: One end of the junction does not line up with germline, which may come from a read error. V is TRBV4-3 and J is TRBJ2-2, with D possibly being TRBD1 or TRBD2 (5 bases each). Germline V CDR1 and CDR2: LGHNA, YSLEER. This CDR3 has 18 amino acids. CDR3 nucleotide sequence: TGCACCAGCAGCCGAAGTGTTACGGGACCGACGGTCACCGGGGAGCTGTTTTTT. Amino acid sequence: CTSSRSVTGPTVTGELFF.

This chain connects TRBV28 to TRBJ2-7, with TRBD1 matching over 7 bases. V lost 10 bases to trimming and J lost 3 bases; unmatched junction nucleotides: 6. CDR3 length equals 12 residues. The germline V gene has CDR1 MDHEN and CDR2 SYDVKM. CDR3 bases: TGTGCCATCCAACAGGGGATCTACGAGCAGTACTTC. This translates into CAIQQGIYEQYF.

The chain joins TRBV18 to TRBJ1-1; D uncertain. This CDR3 has 13 amino acids. V shed 2 bases and J shed 2 bases, with 6 bases lying between them. From germline, CDR1 is KGHSH and CDR2 LQKENI. CDR3 coding DNA: TGTGCCAGCTCACCATCACCCAACACTGAAGCTTTCTTT. Translating gives CASSPSPNTEAFF.

The count of this clone is one. The gene calls are TRBV18 and TRBJ2-1; D is unresolved. The CDR3 is 13 residues long. The V gene lost 2 bases and the J gene lost 7 bases, with 9 bases spanning the gap. Germline loops: CDR1 KGHSH, CDR2 LQKENI. DNA for the CDR3: TGTGCCAGCTCACCATCCCTAGAAAATGAGCAGTTCTTC. It translates to CASSPSLENEQFF.

With respect to this clone: Other DNA sequences within the sample encode an identical CDR3. This chain joins TRBV29-1 and TRBJ2-3; D gene ambiguous. Germline-derived CDR1 and CDR2 are SQVTM and ANQGSEA. Trimming stripped 4 bases from V and 2 bases from J, with 7 bases between. The CDR3 runs 12 residues. This CDR3 is CSVGADTDTQYF. Written as DNA, the CDR3 is TGCAGCGTTGGTGCGGACACAGATACGCAGTATTTT.

This chain joins TRBV7-2 and TRBJ1-5, with 8 bases fitting TRBD1. V was pared by 5 bases and J by 7 bases, with 7 bases of the junction left unmatched. This CDR3 comprises 14 residues. Germline V lookup: CDR1 SGHTA, CDR2 FQGNSA. CDR3 protein: CASSLTGGKQPQHF. CDR3 nucleotides: TGTGCCAGCAGCCTCACAGGGGGGAAACAGCCCCAGCATTTT.

The chain's CDR3 is CASGFRGRTEAFF. In nucleotides, the CDR3 is TGTGCTAGTGGTTTCCGGGGGAGGACTGAAGCTTTCTTT. This chain uses TRBV12-5 with TRBJ1-1; the D gene is possibly TRBD1 (5 bases). V dropped 3 bases and J dropped 5 bases, with 10 bases sitting between them. Looked up from germline, CDR1 is LGHNT and CDR2 is FRNRAP. The CDR3 covers 13 residues.

The genes are TRBV18 and TRBJ2-6, with D unresolved. V lost 4 bases to trimming and J lost 2 bases, with 3 bases between them. From germline, CDR1 is KGHSH and CDR2 LQKENI. The CDR3 is made up of 13 amino acids. CDR3 coding DNA: TGTGCCAGCTCACTACCTGGGGCCAACGTCCTGACTTTC. Amino acids: CASSLPGANVLTF.

The V gene is TRBV15, the J gene TRBJ2-1, with a possible D match to TRBD2 (5 bases). V gave up 0 bases and J gave up 7 bases, with 13 bases separating them. The CDR3 is made up of 15 amino acids. The V gene's germline CDR1 is LNHNV and CDR2 YYDKDF (reference sequence). CDR3 loop: CATSRDHRPGNEQFF. In nucleotides, the CDR3 is TGTGCCACCAGCAGAGATCACAGACCGGGGAATGAGCAGTTCTTC.

The chain couples TRBV9 to TRBJ2-1; TRBD2 matches 7 bases. V gave up 3 bases and J gave up 10 bases; unmatched junction bases: 7. CDR3 length equals 13 residues. Per the germline V gene, CDR1 is SGDLS and CDR2 is YYNGEE. The CDR3 here is CASSALGGAEQFF. The CDR3 DNA reads TGTGCCAGCAGCGCTCTGGGAGGGGCCGAGCAGTTCTTC.

This clone was seen only a few times. The genes are TRBV7-2 and TRBJ1-5, with D unresolved. In germline, CDR1 is SGHTA, CDR2 FQGNSA. The CDR3 totals 15 residues. The V gene lost 3 bases and the J gene lost 1 base, with 10 bases spanning the gap. This CDR3 reads CASSLARGSNQPQHF. In DNA, the CDR3 is TGTGCCAGCAGCTTGGCTCGTGGAAGCAATCAGCCCCAGCATTTT. Looking up the rest from reference TRBV7-2 and TRBJ1-5 gives the full variable domain: GAGVSQSPSNKVTEKGKDVELRCDPISGHTALYWYRQSLGQGLEFLIYFQGNSAPDKSGLPSDRFSAERTGGSVSTLTIQRTQQEDSAVYLCASSLARGSNQPQHFGDGTRLSIL.

Only a few counts were recorded for this clone. This chain connects TRBV5-6 to TRBJ1-3; D unresolved. Looked up from germline, CDR1 is SGHDT and CDR2 is YYEEEE. The length of the CDR3 is 16 residues. Trimming pared 1 base from V and 0 bases from J, leaving 11 bases between. The CDR3 DNA is TGTGCCAGCAGCTTGTTAGGACCGACCTCTGGAAACACCATATATTTT. Residues: CASSLLGPTSGNTIYF.

With regard to this clone: The same CDR3 is also encoded by other DNA sequences in this sample. The genes are TRBV30 and TRBJ1-1, with D maybe TRBD1 (5 bases). The CDR3 is 13 amino acids. Trimming removed 0 bases from V and 1 base from J, with 6 bases in between. In germline, CDR1 is GTSNPN, CDR2 SVGIG (reference sequence). This CDR3 is CAWSVRGNTEAFF. CDR3 in DNA: TGTGCCTGGAGTGTGAGGGGGAACACTGAAGCTTTCTTT.